Following are 4 T cell receptor beta chains from one sample sequenced in a study of OX40 agonist ivuxolimab in advanced cancers. The method was the immunoSEQ multiplex PCR assay. This is the immuneACCESS table as TCRdb keeps it, with only in-frame sequences that have V and J called. A part of the clones is gone; compared with another copy, unresolved V genes explain less than half, and the rest is unexplained. For this sample the table gives roughly 55,000 clones, of which approximately 80% were detected only once. Clones ranked in the top ten supply under 4.5% of the sample. The sequenced sample was CD4+ or CD8+ T cells sorted from blood, obtained in a trial of the OX40 agonist ivuxolimab. These receptors all stem from an adult with an advanced solid tumor such as melanoma, head and neck, liver or kidney cancer.

This sequence joins TRBV29-1 and TRBJ2-5; the match to TRBD1 covers 9 bases. Trimming removed 6 bases from V and 2 bases from J; junction bases left unmatched: 4. Germline CDR1 and CDR2: SQVTM and ANQGSEA. The length of the CDR3 is 13 residues. In nucleotides, the CDR3 is TGCAGCGTCCCAGGACAGGGGCAAGAGACCCAGTACTTC. Translation: CSVPGQGQETQYF.

In its sample, this clone was seen once. This chain links TRBV2 with TRBJ2-7, with D possibly being TRBD1 or TRBD2 (5 bases each). Germline V CDR1 and CDR2: SNHLY, FYNNEI. Deletions cut 6 bases from V and 2 bases from J, with 11 bases between. The CDR3 contains 13 residues. CDR3 protein: CASRGDGAYEQYF. CDR3 bases: TGTGCCAGCAGAGGGGACGGAGCCTACGAGCAGTACTTC.

The chain couples TRBV5-6 to TRBJ2-7; the D gene is possibly TRBD1 (6 bases). CDR1 is SGHDT and CDR2 is YYEEEE in the germline V gene. V lost 6 bases and J 4 bases, leaving 20 bases between the germline ends. The CDR3 has 15 amino acids. The CDR3 protein is CASTSETGPRYEQYF. CDR3 DNA sequence: TGTGCCAGCACCTCCGAAACAGGGCCTCGATACGAGCAGTACTTC.

The rearrangement links TRBV15 to TRBJ1-1; D not certain. Trimming took off 5 bases at V and 4 bases at J, with 11 bases between the two ends. The CDR3 runs to 13 residues. Per the germline V gene, CDR1 is LNHNV and CDR2 is YYDKDF (reference sequence). CDR3 coding DNA: TGTGCCACCAGCCTCCGAAGAGGCACTGAAGCTTTCTTT. This codes for CATSLRRGTEAFF.